These 32 T cell receptor beta chains share one sample of origin, sequenced in a study of identical twins (dated by TCRdb to about 2016). Receptors were amplified or captured by 5' RACE. The listed sequencing device is Illumina HiSeq 2000. Using fastp at Q25 and MiXCR, TCRdb reprocessed the public reads and kept productive beta chains. Entries are consolidated by CDR3 protein sequence, retaining the most common genes and DNA. The sample contains about 290,000 distinct CDR3 sequences, over 8.5% of them found a single time. The ten largest account for 6% to 8.5% of the sample. These data were likewise used in another study, on yellow fever vaccine responses in identical twins.

Sequenced sample: CD8+ T cells sorted from blood. These receptors were obtained from a woman aged 18-35 years in good health.

This clonotype was observed once. The rearrangement links TRBV30 to TRBJ2-5, with D perhaps matching TRBD1 (5 bases). The CDR3 is made up of 14 amino acids. Germline-derived CDR1 and CDR2 are GTSNPN and SVGIG (reference sequence). Trimming took off 0 bases at V and 2 bases at J, with 10 bases between the two ends. The CDR3 coding sequence is TGTGCCTGGAGTGTGACAGACGGTCAAGAGACCCAGTACTTC. Its translation: CAWSVTDGQETQYF.

The V call is TRBV11-1, the J call TRBJ2-2, with D possibly TRBD2 on 6 matching bases. Trimming removed 5 bases from V and 0 bases from J, with 19 bases in between. The germline V gene encodes CDR1 SGHAT and CDR2 FQDESV (reference sequence). The CDR3 is made up of 18 amino acids. CDR3 sequence: CASSIPGLPHPNTGELFF. Written as DNA, the CDR3 is TGTGCCAGCAGCATCCCGGGACTCCCGCACCCGAACACCGGGGAGCTGTTTTTT.

Concerning this clonotype itself: A much larger clone sits a single nucleotide away, making a read error possible. V usage is TRBV4-3 and J usage is TRBJ2-7, with D possibly TRBD2 on 6 matching bases. Germline CDR1 reads LGHNA; CDR2 reads YSLEER. The CDR3 totals 15 residues. V lost 0 bases to trimming and J lost 4 bases, with 13 bases between them. The CDR3 sequence is CASSQDIEGGYEQYF. CDR3 DNA sequence: TGCGCCAGCAGCCAAGACATAGAGGGAGGTTACGAGCAGTACTTC.

This clonotype was detected many times. The chain is built from TRBV5-5 and TRBJ2-7; D gene uncertain. CDR3 size: 13 residues. Trimming took off 1 base at V and 4 bases at J, with 9 bases between the two ends. The germline CDR1 and CDR2 sequences are SGHKS and YYEKEE (reference sequence). Written as DNA, the CDR3 is TGTGCCAGCAGCTTGTTACCCCCTTACGAGCAGTACTTC. It yields the protein CASSLLPPYEQYF.

This clonotype has a handful of counts. V gene TRBV7-6 combines with J gene TRBJ2-1; TRBD2 agrees at 7 bases. The V segment lost 2 bases and the J segment 2 bases; nucleotides outside the gene matches: 3. The CDR3 sequence is 15 residues long. Germline V gives CDR1 SGHVS, CDR2 FNYEAQ. Here the CDR3 reads CASSLRLAAYNEQFF. The CDR3 DNA sequence: TGTGCCAGCAGCTTACGGCTAGCGGCCTACAATGAGCAGTTCTTC.

The chain employs TRBV16 and TRBJ2-7; 12 bases are a match to TRBD1. This CDR3 has 19 amino acids. Germline trimming cut 4 bases from V and 1 base from J; bases unmatched to any gene: 14. Per germline, CDR1 KGHSY and CDR2 FQNENV. CDR3 DNA: TGTGCCAGCAGCCGTTCCCAGGGACAGGGGGCGAGTTTATCCTACGAGCAGTACTTC. Translated: CASSRSQGQGASLSYEQYF.

This clonotype showed up just a few times. CDR3 coding DNA: TGCAGCGCCGCCGGGACCCAGAACACCGGGGAGCTGTTTTTT. It encodes CSAAGTQNTGELFF. This chain joins TRBV29-1 and TRBJ2-2; perhaps D is TRBD1 or TRBD2 (5 bases each). CDR3 length: 14 amino acids. V was clipped by 7 bases and J by 1 base, with 13 bases between them. The germline V gene encodes CDR1 SQVTM and CDR2 ANQGSEA.

In this sample, this clonotype turned up many times. The chain is built from TRBV6-2 or TRBV6-3 and TRBJ2-1; a possible D gene is TRBD2 (6 bases). The germline V gene encodes CDR1 MNHEY and CDR2 SVGEGT. The V gene lost 9 bases and the J gene lost 0 bases, with 12 bases spanning the gap. There are 14 residues in the CDR3. The CDR3 protein is CASTGDSSYNEQFF. DNA for the CDR3: TGTGCCAGTACGGGGGATTCCTCCTACAATGAGCAGTTCTTC.

This clonotype was observed a few times. In DNA form, the CDR3 reads TGTGCCAGCAGTTACTCACTAGAGTCCAGGGGGCAGTACTTC. Translated, it gives CASSYSLESRGQYF. The J gene is TRBJ2-5, the V gene TRBV6-2 or TRBV6-3; TRBD1 aligns across 7 bases. The CDR3 loop spans 14 amino acids. V lost 0 bases and J lost 11; bases outside the gene matches: 9. Germline-derived CDR1 and CDR2 are MNHEY and SVGEGT.

Only a few counts were recorded for this clonotype. V usage is TRBV24-1 and J usage is TRBJ1-5, with no clear D. The V gene's germline CDR1 is KGHDR and CDR2 SFDVKD. V was clipped by 7 bases and J by 5 bases, with 11 bases between them. The length of the CDR3 is 13 residues. DNA for the CDR3: TGTGCCACCAGGGAGAGTGGGGATCAGCCCCAGCATTTT. This encodes CATRESGDQPQHF.

This clonotype is medium-sized. This sequence joins TRBV24-1 and TRBJ2-1; no firm D call. The CDR3 sequence is 15 residues long. The V and J ends lost 4 bases and 8 bases respectively, with 17 bases between them. Per germline, CDR1 KGHDR and CDR2 SFDVKD. DNA for the CDR3: TGTGCCACCAGTGAGGCTACGGACCCCCCCTATGAGCAGTTCTTC. It is translated as CATSEATDPPYEQFF.

V and J are TRBV2 and TRBJ2-7; 9 nucleotides agree with TRBD1. The CDR3 runs to 15 residues. In germline, CDR1 is SNHLY, CDR2 FYNNEI. Trimming removed 2 bases from V and 5 bases from J; junction bases left unmatched: 7. The CDR3 region has the DNA TGTGCCAGCAGTGAATTGGGGACAGGGCAGAACGAGCAGTACTTC. This codes for CASSELGTGQNEQYF.

The rearrangement uses TRBV27 and TRBJ2-1, with D perhaps matching TRBD2 (5 bases). Trimming cost V 8 bases and J 10 bases, with 21 bases left between them. The CDR3 spans 14 residues. Germline values: CDR1 MNHEY, CDR2 SMNVEV (reference sequence). CDR3 protein: CASVPLGPSGEQFF. DNA of the CDR3: TGTGCCAGCGTGCCCCTTGGTCCTTCGGGGGAGCAGTTCTTC.

In this sample, this clonotype turned up many times. The gene calls are TRBV10-3 and TRBJ2-7; 8 bases fit TRBD1. Germline CDR1 ENHRY, CDR2 SYGVKD. CDR3 length: 14 residues. The trim removed 4 bases at V and 3 bases at J, leaving 5 bases unmatched. The chain's CDR3 is CAISAPGQGYEQYF. For the CDR3, the DNA is TGTGCCATCAGTGCGCCCGGACAGGGCTACGAGCAGTACTTC.

This clonotype has only a few counts. The rearrangement joins TRBV4-1 to TRBJ2-7, with TRBD1 identical over 8 bases. The CDR3 totals 13 residues. V was pared by 5 bases and J by 5 bases, with 5 bases of the junction left unmatched. Germline lookup yields CDR1 MGHRA and CDR2 YSYEKL. The CDR3 DNA reads as TGCGCCAGCAGCGGCGACAGGGGAGACGAGCAGTACTTC. It yields the protein CASSGDRGDEQYF.

In this sample, this clonotype turned up many times. The rearrangement uses TRBV6-2 or TRBV6-3 and TRBJ2-7, with no clear D. Between the trimmed V and J ends, which lost 5 bases and 3 bases, there was a span of 2 bases. The germline CDR1 and CDR2 sequences are MNHEY and SVGEGT. CDR3 length: 10 amino acids. The CDR3 region has the DNA TGTGCCAGCAGTGACTACGAGCAGTACTTC. Its protein product is CASSDYEQYF.

This clonotype was seen many times. The chain couples TRBV7-8 to TRBJ1-1; 7 bases match TRBD1. Trimming at V came to 3 bases and at J to 4 bases, leaving 14 bases not matched to a gene. The CDR3 is 17 residues long. Per the germline V gene, CDR1 is SGHVS and CDR2 is FQNEAQ. The CDR3 region is CASSFSNLGGVSTEAFF. The CDR3 DNA follows: TGTGCCAGCAGCTTCTCCAATCTAGGGGGCGTAAGCACTGAAGCTTTCTTT.

This clonotype has a handful of counts. In DNA form, the CDR3 reads TGTGCCATCCAAACAGGGGGCACCCATTACAATGAGCAGTTCTTC. Protein product: CAIQTGGTHYNEQFF. The chain has TRBV28 and TRBJ2-1; 9 positions match TRBD1. CDR1 and CDR2 from the germline V gene are MDHEN and SYDVKM. The CDR3 is made up of 15 amino acids. J lost 4 bases, V lost 10 bases, and 11 bases had no gene match.

There are a few counts of this clonotype. V usage is TRBV7-6 and J usage is TRBJ2-1; D gene ambiguous. This CDR3 comprises 15 residues. The V gene's germline CDR1 is SGHVS and CDR2 FNYEAQ. V dropped 2 bases and J dropped 0 bases, with 8 bases sitting between them. The CDR3 coding sequence is TGTGCCAGCAGCTTAAGGGATTACTCCTACAATGAGCAGTTCTTC. Its protein product is CASSLRDYSYNEQFF.

The J gene is TRBJ2-7, the V gene TRBV2; 7 bases fit TRBD1. V shed 1 base and J 2 bases; nucleotides not matched to a gene: 5. CDR3 size: 15 residues. CDR1 is SNHLY and CDR2 is FYNNEI in the germline V gene. The CDR3: CASSEGPGQTYEQYF. CDR3 coding DNA: TGTGCCAGCAGTGAAGGACCGGGACAGACCTACGAGCAGTACTTC. Based on the CDR3 plus reference TRBV2 and TRBJ2-7, the full variable domain is EPEVTQTPSHQVTQMGQEVILRCVPISNHLYFYWYRQILGQKVEFLVSFYNNEISEKSEIFDDQFSVERPDGSNFTLKIRSTKLEDSAMYFCASSEGPGQTYEQYFGPGTRLTVT.

The table lists this clonotype with a few counts. The J gene is TRBJ2-5, the V gene TRBV5-1; D is possibly TRBD1 (5 bases). Germline V gives CDR1 SGHRS, CDR2 YFSETQ. The CDR3 spans 15 residues. V dropped 0 bases and J dropped 4 bases, with 13 bases sitting between them. CDR3 coding DNA: TGCGCCAGCAGCTTGGTTACCAGGGATTCAGAGACCCAGTACTTC. Protein sequence: CASSLVTRDSETQYF.

This clonotype has more than one count but fewer than ten. This chain joins TRBV3-1 and TRBJ1-6; no clear D gene. Germline-derived CDR1 and CDR2 are LGHDT and YNNKEL (reference sequence). Trimming left V 2 bases short and J 4 bases short, with 12 bases between. The CDR3 totals 16 residues. As DNA, the CDR3 is TGTGCCAGCAGCCAATCTGGGAATCCGTATAATTCACCCCTCCACTTT. Amino acid sequence: CASSQSGNPYNSPLHF.

In its sample, this clonotype was seen a few times. The chain has TRBV12-3 or TRBV12-4 and TRBJ2-3; D not certain. The CDR3 runs to 16 residues. The germline V and J ends were trimmed by 4 bases and 1 base, with 15 bases remaining between them. CDR3 DNA sequence: TGTGCCAGCAGTTCCACGACGGCGCGAGGCACAGATACGCAGTATTTT. Protein product: CASSSTTARGTDTQYF.

This clonotype was recorded a few times. This chain links TRBV10-1 with TRBJ2-7; TRBD2 aligns across 12 bases. CDR1 and CDR2 from the germline V gene are WNHNN and SYGVQD (reference sequence). Unmatched junction bases numbered 8, after V lost 4 bases and J lost 7 bases. The CDR3 spans 15 residues. CDR3 protein: CASSGASGRVFEQYF. The CDR3 nucleotides are TGCGCCAGCAGTGGGGCTAGCGGGAGGGTCTTTGAGCAGTACTTC.

This chain connects TRBV5-6 to TRBJ2-7; D perhaps matches TRBD1 (5 bases). The V and J ends lost 4 bases and 3 bases respectively, with 17 bases between them. Germline CDR1 and CDR2: SGHDT and YYEEEE. CDR3 size: 15 residues. CDR3 residues: CASSPVKGPVYEQYF. CDR3 bases: TGTGCCAGCAGCCCCGTTAAGGGGCCGGTCTACGAGCAGTACTTC. Using reference TRBV5-6 and TRBJ2-7 for the parts outside the CDR3, the full variable domain is DAGVTQSPTHLIKTRGQQVTLRCSPKSGHDTVSWYQQALGQGPQFIFQYYEEEERQRGNFPDRFSGHQFPNYSSELNVNALLLGDSALYLCASSPVKGPVYEQYFGPGTRLTVT.

The chain recombines TRBV20-1 with TRBJ2-3; 7 bases agree with TRBD1. CDR1 and CDR2 (germline): DFQATT, SNEGSKA (reference sequence). CDR3 length: 14 residues. The V segment lost 0 bases and the J segment 5 bases; nucleotides outside the gene matches: 5. CDR3 region: CSARDPGGGDTQYF. CDR3 in DNA: TGCAGTGCTAGAGATCCAGGGGGTGGAGATACGCAGTATTTT.

This clonotype came up a few times. The chain has TRBV29-1 and TRBJ2-1; D assignment may be TRBD1 or TRBD2 (5 bases each). With 0 bases removed from V and 12 bases from J, the gap between germline ends came to 12 bases. The V gene's germline CDR1 is SQVTM and CDR2 ANQGSEA. The CDR3 contains 12 residues. CDR3 residues: CSVEEYGTGQFF. The CDR3 nucleotides read TGCAGCGTTGAAGAATACGGGACGGGGCAGTTCTTC.

The chain couples TRBV28 to TRBJ2-7, with D maybe TRBD1 (6 bases). Germline lookup yields CDR1 MDHEN and CDR2 SYDVKM. V was shortened by 4 bases and J by 4 bases, with 23 bases between the two germline ends. The CDR3 has 17 amino acids. DNA of the CDR3: TGTGCCAGCAGTTACCGCGCCGGGGCCCAGGGGATGTACGAGCAGTACTTC. Translated, it gives CASSYRAGAQGMYEQYF.

This clonotype was seen many times. V gene TRBV29-1 combines with J gene TRBJ2-7; D is unresolved. CDR1 SQVTM and CDR2 ANQGSEA come from the germline V gene. V dropped 6 bases and J dropped 3 bases, with 15 bases sitting between them. This CDR3 has 13 residues. CDR3 region: CSVAYSKYYEQYF. The CDR3 region has the DNA TGCAGCGTGGCTTACAGCAAATACTACGAGCAGTACTTC.

V is TRBV29-1 and J is TRBJ2-7; possible D gene TRBD1, 6 bases. Germline CDR1 SQVTM, CDR2 ANQGSEA. V was clipped by 6 bases and J by 8 bases, with 14 bases between them. The CDR3 is 11 residues long. The CDR3 reads CSVLQGTKQYF. CDR3 DNA: TGCAGCGTACTACAGGGAACCAAGCAGTACTTC.

This clonotype was seen only a few times. The V and J genes are TRBV6-5 and TRBJ2-5; the D gene is possibly TRBD2 (5 bases). Germline CDR1 is MNHEY and CDR2 is SVGAGI. The CDR3 is 15 residues long. Between the trimmed V and J ends, which lost 2 bases and 0 bases, there was a span of 10 bases. The CDR3 DNA follows: TGTGCCAGCAGTTACGGCCCGGAGGACCAAGAGACCCAGTACTTC. Its translation is CASSYGPEDQETQYF.

This clonotype was observed once. Being one base from a much bigger clone, this may be a read error. The rearrangement links TRBV12-3 or TRBV12-4 to TRBJ2-3; the match to TRBD1 covers 7 bases. The CDR3 runs 14 residues. CDR3 loop: CASSSDVGTDMQYF. The CDR3 coding sequence is TGTGCCAGCAGTTCCGACGTTGGGACAGATATGCAGTATTTT.